These T cell receptor beta chains were read from a single sample in a study of blood T cell repertoires in COVID-19. Profiling relied on immunoSEQ multiplex PCR, and the TCRdb table lists in-frame clones only, not all of them. The data hold around 12,000 clones, with roughly 91% observed a single time. The sequenced sample was peripheral blood. The receptors here all came from a woman aged 60-70 years with active COVID-19. Both conserved end residues are part of each CDR3. A D gene is named only where the DNA matches it firmly. Clone size is given for some rows only: seen once, a few or many times, or a class if the clone is expanded.

V gene	J gene	clone size	D gene	CDR3 protein	CDR3 DNA
TRBV9	TRBJ2-1	-	TRBD2	CASSHRLAGGPLNEQFF	TGTGCCAGCAGCCACCGACTAGCGGGAGGGCCATTGAATGAGCAGTTCTTC
TRBV6-5	TRBJ2-3	-	-	CASSWSVTSTDTQYF	TGTGCCAGCAGTTGGAGCGTAACTAGCACAGATACGCAGTATTTT
TRBV19	TRBJ1-2	-	TRBD1	CASKTGALGGYTF	TGTGCCAGTAAAACAGGGGCCCTTGGCGGCTACACCTTC
TRBV18	TRBJ2-1	few	TRBD1	CASSRQGNNEQFF	TGTGCCAGCTCACGACAGGGTAACAATGAGCAGTTCTTC
TRBV19	TRBJ1-5	-	-	CASSPLLQGSNQPQHF	TGTGCCAGTAGTCCACTACTTCAAGGCAGCAATCAGCCCCAGCATTTT
TRBV12-2	TRBJ1-2	-	-	CASRLASEWGQVYGYTF	TGTGCAAGTCGCTTAGCGTCTGAATGGGGACAGGTATATGGCTACACCTTC
TRBV3-1/TRBV3-2	TRBJ2-5	-	-	CASRPQGLETQYF	TGTGCCAGCAGACCACAGGGTTTGGAGACCCAGTACTTC
TRBV7-3	TRBJ1-2	-	-	CASSLTGRGGYGYTF	TGTGCCAGCAGCTTAACCGGTAGGGGCGGCTATGGCTACACCTTC
TRBV15	TRBJ2-1	-	TRBD2	CATSRRDYSYNEQFF	TGTGCCACTAGCCGAAGGGACTACTCCTACAATGAGCAGTTCTTC
TRBV5-1	TRBJ1-3	-	TRBD1	CASSLKTGQGGNTIYF	TGCGCCAGCAGCCTAAAAACAGGACAGGGGGGAAACACCATATATTTT
TRBV10-3	TRBJ2-2	-	TRBD2	CAITRLAGGNTGELFF	TGTGCCATCACTAGACTAGCGGGGGGGAACACCGGGGAGCTGTTTTTT
TRBV2	TRBJ2-3	-	TRBD2	CASRRNSGGRGTDTQYF	TGTGCCAGCAGGCGAAATAGCGGGGGGCGGGGCACAGATACGCAGTATTTT
TRBV6-6	TRBJ1-1	-	TRBD1	CASSYPARQGWTEAFF	TGTGCCAGCAGTTACCCCGCGAGACAGGGTTGGACTGAAGCTTTCTTT
TRBV27	TRBJ2-7	hyperexpanded	TRBD2	CASSSTSAGEQYF	TGTGCCAGCAGTTCGACTAGCGCCGGGGAGCAGTACTTC
TRBV14	TRBJ1-1	-	TRBD1	CASSQGTGRYRPEAFF	TGTGCCAGCAGCCAAGGGACAGGGAGGTATCGCCCTGAAGCTTTCTTT
TRBV19	TRBJ2-5	-	TRBD2	CASSILSSGGKETQYF	TGTGCCAGTAGTATCCTATCCAGCGGGGGTAAAGAGACCCAGTACTTC
TRBV12-5	TRBJ1-6	-	-	CASGLDPWRNLNSPLHF	TGTGCTAGTGGTTTGGACCCCTGGCGGAACCTAAATTCACCCCTCCACTTT